This T cell receptor (beta chain) was captured by sequencing in a study of control samples from healthy donors and cancer patients. Clones were sequenced by immunoSEQ multiplex PCR, and TCRdb holds only the in-frame ones, with some missing. The sample includes around 190,000 clones, over 85% of them seen just once. V lost 0 bases and J 7 bases, leaving 13 bases between the germline ends. This CDR3 has 15 amino acids. Germline V gene data show CDR1 as SGHKS and CDR2 as YYEKEE (reference sequence). This clonotype originated in a young man in good health. The sequencing sample was made of blood. The rearrangement uses TRBV5-5 and TRBJ2-2; either TRBD1 or TRBD2 may supply D (5 bases each). The DNA of the CDR3 is TGTGCCAGCAGCTTGGCGCAAGGGGACGGCGGGGAGCTGTTTTTT. Amino acids: CASSLAQGDGGELFF.